This T cell receptor beta chain was profiled in a study of cytomegalovirus exposure and HLA in healthy donors. At the level of the study: The Caucasian-associated ancestry cluster held roughly 84% of a few hundred genotyped donors. Study-wide results and caveats: Sequencing depth across donors, presence/absence analyses assumed, was roughly uniform. According to a later analysis, donors in an Asian-associated ancestry cluster reportedly had fewer N-insertions than the approximately 620-donor mean. Likely technical artifact: a cluster of highly shared sequence variants.

V was clipped by 5 bases and J by 4 bases, with 20 bases between them. CDR3 length: 16 residues. The germline V gene encodes CDR1 SGHTA and CDR2 FQGNSA. Turning to this clone: Its antigen is not identified.

This PCR relied on a set of 60 Vbeta primers and 13 Jbeta primers. Sequencing was performed with immunoSEQ multiplex PCR; in TCRdb, only in-frame clones are kept and a portion is missing. The profile shows some 270,000 clones, roughly 91% of them singletons. Sequencing input: PBMCs. This clonotype originated in a girl between 2 and 10 years old in good health and CMV-seronegative. The rearrangement joins TRBV7-2 to TRBJ1-2; D gene unclear. The CDR3 loop reads CASSLTPNSYFYGYTF. Written as DNA, the CDR3 is TGTGCCAGCAGCCTCACCCCGAACAGCTACTTCTATGGCTACACCTTC.